This TCR beta chain was sequenced during a study of shared clonotypes between healthy human individuals. Across the study: Aged 18 to 49, the donors were a couple of women and a few men. Each donor had three CD4 naive, three CD4 memory, two CD8 naive and one CD8 memory plate.

Broader study findings: Generally, estimated richness proved larger in naive subsets than it did in memory subsets. Investigators collected only blood, and repertoires in tissues likely differ.

As regards this clone: Its antigen is not known.

Clones were sequenced by immunoSEQ multiplex PCR, and TCRdb holds only the in-frame ones, with some missing. This table holds around 1.1 million clones, 70% to 80% found once. Sequencing was done on a sample of memory CD4+ T cells from PBMCs. Subset of the sample: CD45RA-negative fraction. The origin of this receptor is a man in his late teens or twenties in good health. Some clones in this sample may be carry-over from other donors' samples.

In DNA, the CDR3 is TGTGCCAGCAGCGCAAGGGGCAGAACTAATGAAAAACTGTTTTTT. This gives the protein CASSARGRTNEKLFF. This sequence joins TRBV7-8 and TRBJ1-4; D perhaps matches TRBD1 (5 bases). V dropped 5 bases and J dropped 1 base, with 11 bases sitting between them. Germline V gives CDR1 SGHVS, CDR2 FQNEAQ. The CDR3 is 15 residues long.